The 13 T cell receptor beta chains below were found in one sample sequenced in a study of cytomegalovirus exposure and HLA in healthy donors (dated 2017 in TCRdb). Receptor amplification or capture employed the immunoSEQ multiplex PCR assay. The multiplex PCR relied on a mix of 60 forward primers for TCR Vbeta segments and 13 reverse primers for TCR Jbeta segments. TCRdb took over this immuneACCESS table, retaining in-frame rearrangements with V and J assigned. Such tables are incomplete; in checked studies, under half of the missing clones stem from an unresolved V gene, and the remainder is unexplained. Across this sample there are fewer than 120,000 clones, with less than 85% seen only once. Jointly, the top ten make up around 15% of the sample. Sequencing was done on a sample of PBMCs. The receptors here all came from a young man in good health and CMV-seropositive.

This clone showed up just once. This chain uses TRBV2 with TRBJ2-7; TRBD1 agrees at 9 bases. The CDR3 totals 14 residues. Germline CDR1 and CDR2: SNHLY and FYNNEI. Losses at the gene ends were 6 bases for V and 6 bases for J; bases not matched to a gene: 9. CDR3 loop: CASRAGTGTGEQYF. CDR3 DNA: TGTGCCAGCAGGGCCGGGACAGGGACCGGCGAGCAGTACTTC.

This chain connects TRBV18 to TRBJ2-6; TRBD1 agrees at 8 bases. V lost 4 bases, J lost 3 bases, and 11 bases stayed unmatched. Looked up from germline, CDR1 is KGHSH and CDR2 is LQKENI. The CDR3 extends over 18 amino acids. CDR3 region: CASSLQKPTGVGANVLTF. CDR3 coding DNA: TGTGCCAGCTCACTACAAAAACCGACAGGGGTTGGGGCCAACGTCCTGACTTTC.

V and J are TRBV25-1 and TRBJ2-3; 9 bases fit TRBD1. Germline CDR1 and CDR2: MGHDK and SYGVNS. This CDR3 has 15 residues. Trimming removed 2 bases from V and 3 bases from J; junction bases left unmatched: 3. CDR3 in DNA: TGTGCCAGCAGTGAAACAGGGGGCTCGACAGATACGCAGTATTTT. This sequence encodes CASSETGGSTDTQYF.

The chain uses TRBV7-9 and TRBJ2-5; D remains ambiguous. Germline V CDR1 and CDR2: SEHNR, FQNEAQ (reference sequence). The CDR3 spans 12 residues. The V gene lost 2 bases and the J gene lost 5 bases, with 6 bases spanning the gap. DNA for the CDR3: TGTGCCAGCAGCTTAATAGCTGAGACCCAGTACTTC. It is translated as CASSLIAETQYF.

This chain joins TRBV6-5 and TRBJ1-1; maybe TRBD1 (5 bases). The V and J ends lost 6 bases and 4 bases respectively, with 12 bases between them. The length of the CDR3 is 13 residues. Germline-derived CDR1 and CDR2 are MNHEY and SVGAGI. CDR3 sequence: CASSTGGGTEAFF. The CDR3 region has the DNA TGTGCCAGCAGCACCGGGGGTGGCACTGAAGCTTTCTTT.

The chain is built from TRBV5-5 and TRBJ1-2; TRBD1 agrees at 7 bases. The germline CDR1 and CDR2 sequences are SGHKS and YYEKEE (reference sequence). The ends lost 4 bases at V and 8 bases at J; junction bases unmatched: 11. This CDR3 is built from 14 residues. CDR3: CASSPDRAAWGYTF. The CDR3 bases are TGTGCCAGCAGCCCTGACAGGGCAGCATGGGGCTACACCTTC.

The gene calls are TRBV19 and TRBJ2-7, with D tentatively TRBD1 (5 bases). The CDR3 length is 14 residues. V shed 3 bases and J shed 4 bases, with 13 bases lying between them. From germline, CDR1 is LNHDA and CDR2 SQIVND (reference sequence). The CDR3 loop is CASSIRGKGYEQYF. DNA of the CDR3: TGTGCCAGTAGTATTAGGGGAAAAGGGTACGAGCAGTACTTC.

J is TRBJ2-5 and V is TRBV10-3, with D tentatively TRBD2 (6 bases). Gene TRBJ2-7 matches the end of the DNA better, so the J call may be wrong. Per germline, CDR1 ENHRY and CDR2 SYGVKD. The CDR3 runs 14 residues. The CDR3 reads CAISSMEGRYEQYF. CDR3 bases: TGTGCCATCTCATCGATGGAGGGAAGGTACGAGCAGTACTTC.

V and J are TRBV7-3 and TRBJ2-5; D not certain. Trimming took 0 bases from V and 2 from J, leaving 7 bases between them. The CDR3 totals 14 residues. Germline V CDR1 and CDR2: SGHTA, FQGTGA. The CDR3 sequence: CASSLTAGQETQYF. The CDR3 bases are TGTGCCAGCAGCTTAACTGCAGGTCAAGAGACCCAGTACTTC.

The chain combines TRBV7-2 with TRBJ1-5; 8 positions match TRBD1. The germline V gene has CDR1 SGHTA and CDR2 FQGNSA. V was pared by 3 bases and J by 3 bases, with 4 bases of the junction left unmatched. This CDR3 region has 15 residues. CDR3 coding DNA: TGTGCCAGCAGCTTGACAGGGGCCCCCAATCAGCCCCAGCATTTT. Translated: CASSLTGAPNQPQHF.

A word on this clone: This sample includes further DNA sequences coding for the same CDR3. V gene TRBV5-1 combines with J gene TRBJ2-7; 8 bases are a match to TRBD1. This CDR3 is 14 amino acids long. The junction had 3 bases not matched to a gene; V was cut back by 4 bases and J by 0 bases. Germline CDR1 is SGHRS and CDR2 is YFSETQ. The CDR3 here is CASSPGQVSYEQYF. The DNA of the CDR3 is TGCGCCAGCAGCCCGGGACAGGTCTCCTACGAGCAGTACTTC. The whole variable domain, remainder taken from reference TRBV5-1 and TRBJ2-7, is KAGVTQTPRYLIKTRGQQVTLSCSPISGHRSVSWYQQTPGQGLQFLFEYFSETQRNKGNFPGRFSGRQFSNSRSEMNVSTLELGDSALYLCASSPGQVSYEQYFGPGTRLTVT.

The J gene is TRBJ2-1, the V gene TRBV6-5; a possible D gene is TRBD2 (6 bases). The germline CDR1 and CDR2 sequences are MNHEY and SVGAGI. The CDR3 consists of 12 residues. Trimming pared 6 bases from V and 6 bases from J, leaving 9 bases between. For the CDR3, the DNA is TGTGCCAGCAGGTCTAGCGCCAATGAGCAGTTCTTC. It translates to CASRSSANEQFF.

This clone was detected once. V is TRBV27 and J is TRBJ2-5; maybe TRBD1 (6 bases). V was clipped by 8 bases and J by 0 bases, with 16 bases between them. The CDR3 is made up of 15 amino acids. Germline-derived CDR1 and CDR2 are MNHEY and SMNVEV (reference sequence). The CDR3 nucleotides are TGTGCCAGCTCCCTTGGGCAGGGGTACCAAGAGACCCAGTACTTC. Amino acids: CASSLGQGYQETQYF.